Below, 29 T cell receptor beta chains from the same sample are listed, as sequenced in a study of blood T cells in healthy people across ages. A second PCR of about 6 to 12 cycles used a sample-barcoded 5' primer and a J-beta primer mix. TCRdb reprocessed the 5' RACE reads with MiXCR, giving one entry per CDR3 protein. The table lists under 1,000,000 distinct CDR3 sequences, roughly 40% of them singletons. Sequencing input: blood. These receptors were obtained from a man between 18 and 29 years old in good health.

The chain combines TRBV20-1 with TRBJ2-5; TRBD1 is a possible D gene (6 bases). Germline CDR1 and CDR2: DFQATT and SNEGSKA (reference sequence). The CDR3 extends over 15 amino acids. V was pared by 5 bases and J by 11 bases, with 27 bases between. The CDR3 DNA reads TGCAGTGCTCAAGCGCCTACAGGGCTCAACAATGAGCAGTACTTC. Translation: CSAQAPTGLNNEQYF.

Concerning this clonotype: Since a much larger clone is just one base distant, this may be a read error. The chain is built from TRBV12-3 or TRBV12-4 and TRBJ2-3; maybe TRBD2 (6 bases). This CDR3 comprises 14 residues. This CDR3 is CASSFGGATATQYF. The DNA of the CDR3 is TGTGCCAGCAGTTTCGGCGGGGCGACAGCTACGCAGTATTTT.

Concerning this clonotype: One junction end disagrees with the germline gene, perhaps due to a read error. The chain joins TRBV7-9 to TRBJ2-3; no definite D call. This CDR3 comprises 14 residues. Germline V CDR1 and CDR2: SEHNR, FQNEAQ (reference sequence). The CDR3 is CVSSGRSSTDTQYF. The CDR3 DNA follows: TGTGTCAGCAGTGGGCGATCTAGCACAGATACGCAGTATTTT.

This clonotype appeared once. This chain uses TRBV6-6 with TRBJ1-4; TRBD1 matches at 10 bases. V dropped 5 bases and J dropped 7; count of bases not matched to a gene: 7. Germline V gene lookup returns CDR1 MNHNY and CDR2 SVGAGI (reference sequence). The CDR3 covers 15 residues. The CDR3 bases are TGTGCCAGCAGTCTGGGACAGGGGAGCTTTGAAAAACTGTTTTTT. Protein product: CASSLGQGSFEKLFF.

Only one count was recorded for this clonotype. One junction end does not reproduce the germline sequence, and a read error may be involved. The chain is built from TRBV7-9 and TRBJ2-6; D gene uncertain. The CDR3 contains 15 residues. Per germline, CDR1 SEHNR and CDR2 FQNEAQ (reference sequence). CDR3 DNA sequence: TGTGCCGGCAGCCCCCACAGCTCTGGGGCCAACGTCCTGACTTTC. It yields the protein CAGSPHSSGANVLTF.

Ten or more counts support this clonotype. Compared with germline, one end of the junction differs, possibly owing to a read error. The rearrangement uses TRBV5-1 and TRBJ1-4, with no clear D. The CDR3 contains 14 residues. CDR1 is SGHRS, CDR2 YFSETQ, per germline. CDR3 sequence reads: CASSLGSTNEKLFF. CDR3 nucleotides: TGTGCCAGCAGCTTGGGCTCAACTAATGAAAAACTGTTTTTT.

As to this clonotype: Just one base apart from a much larger clone, this may be a read error. The chain recombines TRBV7-2 with TRBJ2-3; D could derive from TRBD1 or TRBD2 (5 bases each). Germline CDR1 and CDR2: SGHTA and FQGNSA. The CDR3 length is 19 residues. V lost 5 bases to trimming and J lost 0 bases, with 24 bases between them. DNA for the CDR3: TGTGCCAGCAGCCTGGGTGTGTCGACTGTGGGACGCAGCACAGATACGCAGTATTTT. The encoded protein is CASSLGVSTVGRSTDTQYF. The entire variable domain, with the rest obtained from reference TRBV7-2 and TRBJ2-3, is as follows: GAGVSQSPSNKVTEKGKDVELRCDPISGHTALYWYRQSLGQGLEFLIYFQGNSAPDKSGLPSDRFSAERTGGSVSTLTIQRTQQEDSAVYLCASSLGVSTVGRSTDTQYFGPGTRLTVL.

This clonotype turned up a few times. The V call is TRBV4-3, the J call TRBJ2-3; D not certain. Looked up from germline, CDR1 is LGHNA and CDR2 is YSLEER. V lost 0 bases and J 1 base, leaving 8 bases between the germline ends. This CDR3 spans 15 amino acids. This chain's CDR3 is CASSQDPMRTDTQYF. The CDR3 DNA is TGCGCCAGCAGCCAAGACCCGATGCGCACAGATACGCAGTATTTT.

This clonotype was found many times. V gene TRBV20-1 combines with J gene TRBJ1-2; D may be TRBD1 (6 bases). Trimming removed 1 base at V and 0 bases at J, with 24 bases between. CDR3 length: 19 amino acids. Germline lookup yields CDR1 DFQATT and CDR2 SNEGSKA (reference sequence). This chain's CDR3 is CSARVGRHRDPKANYGYTF. The CDR3 DNA follows: TGCAGTGCTAGAGTCGGGCGGCACAGGGACCCAAAGGCTAACTATGGCTACACCTTC.

This clonotype was detected only a few times. This chain uses TRBV7-2 with TRBJ1-2; D might be TRBD1 (5 bases). The CDR3 spans 17 residues. Trimming cost V 1 base and J 0 bases, with 15 bases left between them. CDR1 SGHTA and CDR2 FQGNSA come from the germline V gene. CDR3 sequence (DNA): TGTGCCAGCAGCTTAGATGGGGGTGGGGCAGCTAACTATGGCTACACCTTC. This encodes CASSLDGGGAANYGYTF.

CDR3 sequence reads: CASSQEDWGRETQYF. For the CDR3, the DNA is TGTGCCAGCAGCCAAGAAGATTGGGGGAGGGAGACCCAGTACTTC. The chain uses TRBV3-1 and TRBJ2-7; D may be TRBD2 (6 bases). TRBJ2-5 explains the end of the DNA better; the J call may be wrong. Germline-derived CDR1 and CDR2 are LGHDT and YNNKEL (reference sequence). CDR3 size: 15 residues.

V gene TRBV5-1 combines with J gene TRBJ1-1, with D maybe TRBD1 (5 bases). Germline V gene data show CDR1 as SGHRS and CDR2 as YFSETQ. With 0 bases removed from V and 0 bases from J, the gap between germline ends came to 9 bases. CDR3 length: 15 amino acids. The CDR3 sequence: CASSLGQRMNTEAFF. The CDR3 DNA follows: TGCGCCAGCAGCTTGGGACAGAGAATGAACACTGAAGCTTTCTTT. The entire variable domain, with the rest obtained from reference TRBV5-1 and TRBJ1-1, is as follows: KAGVTQTPRYLIKTRGQQVTLSCSPISGHRSVSWYQQTPGQGLQFLFEYFSETQRNKGNFPGRFSGRQFSNSRSEMNVSTLELGDSALYLCASSLGQRMNTEAFFGQGTRLTVV.

This chain uses TRBV20-1 with TRBJ1-1; no clear D gene. The CDR3 has 16 amino acids. CDR1 is DFQATT and CDR2 is SNEGSKA in the germline V gene (reference sequence). The V end was cut by 0 bases, the J end by 1 base, with 15 bases between. CDR3 DNA sequence: TGCAGTGCTAGAGATTGGCCCCAGGTACAGAACACTGAAGCTTTCTTT. It specifies CSARDWPQVQNTEAFF.

This clonotype was seen more than once but under ten times. The chain is built from TRBV6-5 and TRBJ1-2; a possible D gene is TRBD1 (5 bases). CDR3 length: 16 residues. CDR1 is MNHEY and CDR2 is SVGAGI in the germline V gene. Between the trimmed V and J ends, which lost 5 bases and 2 bases, there was a span of 18 bases. The CDR3 loop is CASSTQPSTANYGYTF. The CDR3 DNA follows: TGTGCCAGCAGTACCCAACCTTCGACAGCAAACTATGGCTACACCTTC.

This clonotype was recorded only once. A read error may be the cause here, since a much bigger clone is one base away. The chain links TRBV12-3 or TRBV12-4 to TRBJ2-1; D might be TRBD1 (6 bases). The V end lost 8 bases, the J end lost 9 bases, and 17 bases lay between the germline ends. CDR3 length: 13 residues. The CDR3, as DNA: TGTGCCAGCGGTATAAACAGGGCTGGTGAGCAGTTCTTC. Translating gives CASGINRAGEQFF.

This clonotype was counted at least ten times. The genes are TRBV6-6 and TRBJ2-7; the D call may be TRBD1 or TRBD2 (5 bases each). Germline V lookup: CDR1 MNHNY, CDR2 SVGAGI (reference sequence). Trimming stripped 6 bases from V and 4 bases from J, with 13 bases between. The CDR3 extends over 13 amino acids. The CDR3 coding sequence is TGTGCCAGCAGGACCGGGGACGGATACGAGCAGTACTTC. It is translated as CASRTGDGYEQYF.

The V and J genes are TRBV20-1 and TRBJ2-1; D not certain. The length of the CDR3 is 16 residues. Trimming cost V 6 bases and J 6 bases, with 24 bases left between them. Germline V gene sequence: CDR1 DFQATT, CDR2 SNEGSKA (reference sequence). The CDR3 DNA is TGCAGTGCCCACTCGTCCCTCAAACCTACACTCAATGAGCAGTTCTTC. It encodes CSAHSSLKPTLNEQFF.

This clonotype was counted only a few times. The chain joins TRBV4-3 to TRBJ2-5, with D possibly being TRBD2 (6 bases). Trimming shortened V by 0 bases and J by 4 bases, and 15 bases separated the two germline ends. The germline CDR1 and CDR2 sequences are LGHNA and YSLEER. The length of the CDR3 is 16 residues. CDR3 residues: CASSQDQAGVGETQYF. The CDR3 DNA reads TGCGCCAGCAGCCAAGACCAAGCGGGTGTTGGAGAGACCCAGTACTTC.

The rearrangement joins TRBV11-2 to TRBJ2-3; 9 bases are shared with TRBD2. Looked up from germline, CDR1 is SGHAT and CDR2 is FQNNGV. The CDR3 is 15 residues long. V trimming: 2 bases; J trimming: 6 bases; junction bases outside the gene matches: 6. The CDR3 DNA follows: TGTGCCAGCAGCTTAATACCTAGCGGGGCCGATACGCAGTATTTT. Translation: CASSLIPSGADTQYF.

Turning to this clonotype: A much larger clone differs from this one at a single base, so this may be a read error. The V gene is TRBV7-9, the J gene TRBJ2-1, with 9 bases lining up with TRBD1. The DNA end is more similar to TRBJ2-7, so the J call may be wrong. This CDR3 has 16 amino acids. CDR1 is SEHNR, CDR2 FQNEAQ, per germline (reference sequence). The CDR3 DNA follows: TGTGCCAGCAGCTCCCCGAAGGACAGGGGCTACAATGAGCAGTACTTC. Translation gives CASSSPKDRGYNEQYF.

This clonotype showed up many times. V is TRBV4-3 and J is TRBJ2-1, with D unclear. Germline loops: CDR1 LGHNA, CDR2 YSLEER. This CDR3 has 13 amino acids. The V end lost 0 bases, the J end lost 9 bases, and 9 bases lay between the germline ends. This CDR3 reads CASSQDWAGEQFF. CDR3 DNA: TGCGCCAGCAGCCAAGATTGGGCCGGTGAGCAGTTCTTC.

This sequence joins TRBV20-1 and TRBJ1-5; TRBD1 might be the D (5 bases). This CDR3 has 13 residues. V gave up 4 bases and J gave up 3 bases, with 10 bases separating them. Germline values: CDR1 DFQATT, CDR2 SNEGSKA (reference sequence). The CDR3 DNA sequence: TGCAGTGCTAAGGGGAGATTCAATCAGCCCCAGCATTTT. This gives the protein CSAKGRFNQPQHF.

This clonotype occurred a few times. The chain employs TRBV2 and TRBJ1-4; 9 bases are a match to TRBD1. Trimming removed 6 bases from V and 8 bases from J; junction bases left unmatched: 7. The CDR3 length is 14 residues. Germline V CDR1 and CDR2: SNHLY, FYNNEI. The DNA of the CDR3 is TGTGCCAGCAGAGACGGGACAGGGCGGGAAAAACTGTTTTTT. Its protein is CASRDGTGREKLFF. Full variable domain (missing parts from reference TRBV2 and TRBJ1-4): EPEVTQTPSHQVTQMGQEVILRCVPISNHLYFYWYRQILGQKVEFLVSFYNNEISEKSEIFDDQFSVERPDGSNFTLKIRSTKLEDSAMYFCASRDGTGREKLFFGSGTQLSVL.

This sequence joins TRBV19 and TRBJ2-5; TRBD1 or TRBD2 may be the D gene (5 bases each). Germline V gene sequence: CDR1 LNHDA, CDR2 SQIVND (reference sequence). The V gene lost 2 bases and the J gene lost 5 bases, with 12 bases spanning the gap. The CDR3 sequence is 14 residues long. The CDR3 protein is CASSIKGPGETQYF. The CDR3 DNA is TGTGCCAGTAGTATAAAGGGACCGGGGGAGACCCAGTACTTC.

V usage is TRBV4-3 and J usage is TRBJ1-6; D remains unclear. Germline V gene data show CDR1 as LGHNA and CDR2 as YSLEER. The V gene lost 2 bases and the J gene lost 0 bases, with 11 bases spanning the gap. The CDR3 has 17 residues. In DNA, the CDR3 is TGCGCCAGCAGCCAAACCGCAGTGAGCTCCTATAATTCACCCCTCCACTTT. Translation: CASSQTAVSSYNSPLHF.

The J gene is TRBJ2-3, the V gene TRBV9; D is uncertain. CDR3 length: 15 amino acids. The V and J ends lost 1 base and 6 bases respectively, with 15 bases between them. Germline CDR1 is SGDLS and CDR2 is YYNGEE. The CDR3 loop reads CASSVSGGEADTQYF. Written as DNA, the CDR3 is TGTGCCAGCAGCGTATCAGGTGGGGAAGCGGATACGCAGTATTTT.

V is TRBV2 and J is TRBJ2-7; D possibly corresponds to TRBD2 (6 bases). The J call may be faulty, since TRBJ2-5 better matches the DNA end. Germline lookup yields CDR1 SNHLY and CDR2 FYNNEI. CDR3 length equals 13 residues. The CDR3 bases are TGTGCCAGCCAAAGGGACTCCCCCCAGACCCAGTACTTC. Protein sequence: CASQRDSPQTQYF.

Of note for this clonotype: One junction end does not reproduce the germline sequence, and a read error may be involved. The rearrangement joins TRBV5-1 to TRBJ2-7; D is perhaps TRBD1 or TRBD2 (5 bases each). The CDR3 length is 15 residues. Germline V gives CDR1 SGHRS, CDR2 YFSETQ. In DNA, the CDR3 is TGCACCAGCAGCTCATCAGGGACCCTGTCCTACGAGCAGTACTTC. Translation gives CTSSSSGTLSYEQYF.

The chain employs TRBV5-1 and TRBJ2-3, with 7 bases matching TRBD2. With V trimmed by 3 bases and J by 10 bases, 11 bases remained unmatched. From germline, CDR1 is SGHRS and CDR2 YFSETQ. The CDR3 sequence is 14 residues long. This chain's CDR3 is CASSSSGTENPQYF. Here the CDR3 DNA reads TGCGCCAGCAGCTCTAGCGGTACTGAAAATCCGCAGTATTTT. The entire variable domain, with the rest obtained from reference TRBV5-1 and TRBJ2-3, is as follows: KAGVTQTPRYLIKTRGQQVTLSCSPISGHRSVSWYQQTPGQGLQFLFEYFSETQRNKGNFPGRFSGRQFSNSRSEMNVSTLELGDSALYLCASSSSGTENPQYFGPGTRLTVL.